These 12 T cell receptor beta chains were sequenced from one sample in a study of T cell responses to AZD1222 COVID-19 vaccine (dated by TCRdb to the early 2020s). The library was obtained by the immunoSEQ multiplex PCR assay. Here the immuneACCESS table is served through TCRdb, limited to in-frame sequences with V and J called. Missing clones are a known gap in these copies; in checked studies unresolved V genes cover under half, and the rest lacks a known reason. For this sample the table gives 65,000 to 90,000 clones, of which around 90% were detected only once. Approximately 1.3% of the sample is in the top ten clones. Read against the paper, the sample's time point label means: about 28 days (+/-7) after the second vaccine dose. This sample comprised peripheral blood, obtained 28 days after the second AZD1222 dose. These receptors were obtained from an adult who received the AZD1222 COVID-19 vaccine.

V gene TRBV7-8 combines with J gene TRBJ2-7; the D is unclear. Per germline, CDR1 SGHVS and CDR2 FQNEAQ. The germline V and J ends were trimmed by 5 bases and 9 bases, with 11 bases remaining between them. The CDR3 is made up of 11 amino acids. The CDR3 loop reads CASSQEVWQYF. The CDR3 DNA sequence: TGTGCCAGCAGCCAAGAGGTATGGCAGTACTTC.

This clone was recorded only once. V is TRBV5-1 and J is TRBJ2-5, with 9 bases aligning to TRBD2. Unmatched junction bases numbered 11, after V lost 0 bases and J lost 2 bases. The germline gives CDR1 SGHRS, CDR2 YFSETQ. The CDR3 sequence is 18 residues long. The CDR3 spells CASSLGWGGSGGQETQYF. CDR3 in DNA: TGCGCCAGCAGCTTGGGATGGGGTGGTAGCGGGGGACAAGAGACCCAGTACTTC.

This chain uses TRBV7-9 with TRBJ1-2; no definite D call. Germline V gene data show CDR1 as SEHNR and CDR2 as FQNEAQ (reference sequence). This CDR3 spans 13 amino acids. V was clipped by 5 bases and J by 3 bases, with 10 bases between them. The CDR3 DNA reads as TGTGCCAGCAGCCCTACAACCTACTATGGCTACACCTTC. This gives the protein CASSPTTYYGYTF.

In the case of this clone: Relative to the germline gene, one junction end is altered; a read error may explain this. The rearrangement joins TRBV7-7 to TRBJ2-1; D is unclear. Looked up from germline, CDR1 is SSHAT and CDR2 is FNYEAQ (reference sequence). The CDR3 sequence is 12 residues long. The CDR3 DNA reads TGTGCTAGCAGTGACTTTAACAATGAGCAGTTCTTC. This codes for CASSDFNNEQFF.

The V gene is TRBV18, the J gene TRBJ2-1; TRBD1 aligns across 10 bases. This CDR3 is 15 amino acids long. J lost 8 bases, V lost 5 bases, and 9 bases had no gene match. Germline CDR1 KGHSH, CDR2 LQKENI. CDR3 bases: TGTGCCAGCTCAGCGGACAGGGGGATGCCCCATGAGCAGTTCTTC. Residues: CASSADRGMPHEQFF.

The chain couples TRBV5-4 to TRBJ2-4; TRBD1 might be the D (6 bases). This CDR3 spans 15 amino acids. Per germline, CDR1 SGHNT and CDR2 YYREEE (reference sequence). Trimming pared 0 bases from V and 7 bases from J, leaving 14 bases between. CDR3 DNA: TGTGCCAGCAGCTTGGAGCGACAGGCCAGGAACATTCAGTACTTC. It encodes CASSLERQARNIQYF.

This chain's CDR3 is CASRRGQGNYEQYF. The CDR3, as DNA: TGTGCCAGTAGGAGAGGACAGGGGAACTACGAGCAGTACTTC. V usage is TRBV19 and J usage is TRBJ2-7; 9 bases are shared with TRBD1. This CDR3 region has 14 residues. With V trimmed by 6 bases and J by 3 bases, 6 bases remained unmatched. Germline V CDR1 and CDR2: LNHDA, SQIVND (reference sequence).

The DNA for the CDR3 is TGCGCCAGCAGCTCAGGAACGAGCCTCCAAGAGACCCAGTACTTC. This gives the protein CASSSGTSLQETQYF. The chain uses TRBV5-1 and TRBJ2-5, with unresolved D. The CDR3 has 15 residues. V was cut by 3 bases and J by 1 base, with 13 bases left in between. Germline V gene lookup returns CDR1 SGHRS and CDR2 YFSETQ. The whole variable domain, filled in from reference TRBV5-1 and TRBJ2-5, reads KAGVTQTPRYLIKTRGQQVTLSCSPISGHRSVSWYQQTPGQGLQFLFEYFSETQRNKGNFPGRFSGRQFSNSRSEMNVSTLELGDSALYLCASSSGTSLQETQYFGPGTRLLVL.

This chain connects TRBV10-3 to TRBJ1-4; D is uncertain. The CDR3 is 14 amino acids. In germline, CDR1 is ENHRY, CDR2 SYGVKD. V was pared by 0 bases and J by 6 bases, with 8 bases between. In nucleotides, the CDR3 is TGTGCCATCAGTGAGTCGGCCTCGGATGAAAAACTGTTTTTT. As protein: CAISESASDEKLFF.

V is TRBV5-4 and J is TRBJ1-2; 8 bases line up with TRBD1. CDR3 length: 15 amino acids. Germline V gene sequence: CDR1 SGHNT, CDR2 YYREEE (reference sequence). The V and J ends lost 0 bases and 6 bases, in that order; junction bases with no gene match: 7. CDR3 amino acids: CASSLGQGAFDGYTF. Written as DNA, the CDR3 is TGTGCCAGCAGCTTGGGGCAGGGGGCTTTCGATGGCTACACCTTC.

The chain uses TRBV14 and TRBJ1-6; D is unclear. The CDR3 has 16 amino acids. Germline V gene lookup returns CDR1 SGHDN and CDR2 FVKESK. The V end lost 1 base, the J end lost 7 bases, and 14 bases lay between the germline ends. As DNA, the CDR3 is TGTGCCAGCAGCCAAGGTTTGGGCCGCTGGAATTCACCCCTCCACTTT. As protein: CASSQGLGRWNSPLHF.

This chain connects TRBV19 to TRBJ1-2; 7 nucleotides line up with TRBD1. V dropped 4 bases and J dropped 4; count of bases not matched to a gene: 0. Germline assignment: CDR1 LNHDA and CDR2 SQIVND (reference sequence). The CDR3 sequence is 12 residues long. The CDR3 coding sequence is TGTGCCAGTAGTAGGGACAGCTATGGCTACACCTTC. Its translation: CASSRDSYGYTF.